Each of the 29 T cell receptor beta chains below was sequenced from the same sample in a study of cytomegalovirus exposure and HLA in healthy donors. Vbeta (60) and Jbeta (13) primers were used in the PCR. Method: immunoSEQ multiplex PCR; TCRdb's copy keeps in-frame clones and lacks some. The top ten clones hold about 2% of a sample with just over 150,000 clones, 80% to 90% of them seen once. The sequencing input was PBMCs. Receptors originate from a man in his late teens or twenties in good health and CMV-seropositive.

The CDR3 protein is CASSVTGGEQFF. DNA for the CDR3: TGTGCCAGCAGCGTGACAGGGGGAGAGCAGTTCTTC. J is TRBJ2-1 and V is TRBV9; 9 bases fit TRBD1. The CDR3 spans 12 residues. With V trimmed by 2 bases and J by 10 bases, 1 base remained unmatched. Germline CDR1 is SGDLS and CDR2 is YYNGEE. The variable domain in full, completed from reference TRBV9 and TRBJ2-1, reads DSGVTQTPKHLITATGQRVTLRCSPRSGDLSVYWYQQSLDQGLQFLIQYYNGEERAKGNILERFSAQQFPDLHSELNLSSLELGDSALYFCASSVTGGEQFFGPGTRLTVL.

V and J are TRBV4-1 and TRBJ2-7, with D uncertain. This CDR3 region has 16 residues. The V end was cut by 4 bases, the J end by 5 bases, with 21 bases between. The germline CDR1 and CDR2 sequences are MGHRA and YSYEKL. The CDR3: CASSPLTSLAPDEQYF. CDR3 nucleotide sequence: TGCGCCAGCAGCCCCCTTACAAGCTTAGCTCCCGACGAGCAGTACTTC.

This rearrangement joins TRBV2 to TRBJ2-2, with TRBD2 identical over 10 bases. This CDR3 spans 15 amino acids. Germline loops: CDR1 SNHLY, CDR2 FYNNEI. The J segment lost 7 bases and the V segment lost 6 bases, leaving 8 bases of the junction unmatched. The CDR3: CASRERGGPVGELFF. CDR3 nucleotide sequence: TGTGCCAGCAGAGAGCGGGGGGGCCCGGTCGGGGAGCTGTTTTTT.

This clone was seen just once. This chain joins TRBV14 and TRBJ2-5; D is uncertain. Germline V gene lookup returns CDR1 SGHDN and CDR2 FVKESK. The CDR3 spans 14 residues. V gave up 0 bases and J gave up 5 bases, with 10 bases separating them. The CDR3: CASSQDPSSETQYF. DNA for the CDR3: TGTGCCAGCAGCCAAGATCCTAGTTCGGAGACCCAGTACTTC.

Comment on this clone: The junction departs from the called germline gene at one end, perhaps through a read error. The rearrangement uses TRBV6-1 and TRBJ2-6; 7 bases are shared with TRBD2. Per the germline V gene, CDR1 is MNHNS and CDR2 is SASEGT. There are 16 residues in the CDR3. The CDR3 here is CASSEYGGTGANGLTF. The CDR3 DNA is TGTGCCAGCAGTGAATACGGGGGGACTGGGGCCAACGGCCTGACTTTC.

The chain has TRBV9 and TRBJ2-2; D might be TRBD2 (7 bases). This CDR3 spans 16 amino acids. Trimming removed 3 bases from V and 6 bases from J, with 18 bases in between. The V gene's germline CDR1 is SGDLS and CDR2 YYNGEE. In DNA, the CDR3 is TGTGCCAGCAGCGCAGGGTGGGGGGGCTCGGCCGGGGAGCTGTTTTTT. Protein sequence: CASSAGWGGSAGELFF.

CDR3 protein: CASSKPGLGEDTQYF. The CDR3 DNA follows: TGTGCCAGCAGCAAACCGGGACTAGGGGAAGATACGCAGTATTTT. The chain has TRBV7-3 and TRBJ2-3, with TRBD2 matching 8 bases. This CDR3 comprises 15 residues. CDR1 is SGHTA and CDR2 is FQGTGA in the germline V gene. After removal of 5 bases from V and 5 bases from J, the junction contained 9 bases not matched to a gene.

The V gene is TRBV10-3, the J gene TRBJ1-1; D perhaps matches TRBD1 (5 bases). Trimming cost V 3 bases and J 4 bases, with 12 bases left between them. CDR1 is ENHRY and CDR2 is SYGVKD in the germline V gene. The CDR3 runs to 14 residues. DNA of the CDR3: TGTGCCATCAGTGATAAGGTAGGGGTCACTGAAGCTTTCTTT. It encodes CAISDKVGVTEAFF.

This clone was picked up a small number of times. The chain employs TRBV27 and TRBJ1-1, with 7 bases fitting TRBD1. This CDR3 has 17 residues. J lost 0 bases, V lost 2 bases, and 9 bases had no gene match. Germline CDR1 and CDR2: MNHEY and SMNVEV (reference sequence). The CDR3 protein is CASSLRQGFSLNTEAFF. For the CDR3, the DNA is TGTGCCAGCAGTTTAAGACAGGGTTTCTCGTTGAACACTGAAGCTTTCTTT.

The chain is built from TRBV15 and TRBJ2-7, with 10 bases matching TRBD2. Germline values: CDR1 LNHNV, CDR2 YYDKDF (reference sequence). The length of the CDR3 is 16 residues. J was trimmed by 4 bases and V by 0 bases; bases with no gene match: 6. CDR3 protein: CATSRDQLAGTYEQYF. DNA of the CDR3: TGTGCCACCAGCAGAGATCAACTAGCGGGGACATACGAGCAGTACTTC.

This CDR3 reads CASSPQGADYTF. In DNA, the CDR3 is TGTGCCAGCAGCCCACAGGGGGCTGACTACACCTTC. V and J are TRBV7-2 and TRBJ1-2, with TRBD1 matching 9 bases. CDR1 and CDR2 (germline): SGHTA, FQGNSA. The J segment lost 10 bases and the V segment lost 5 bases, leaving 5 bases of the junction unmatched. The length of the CDR3 is 12 residues.

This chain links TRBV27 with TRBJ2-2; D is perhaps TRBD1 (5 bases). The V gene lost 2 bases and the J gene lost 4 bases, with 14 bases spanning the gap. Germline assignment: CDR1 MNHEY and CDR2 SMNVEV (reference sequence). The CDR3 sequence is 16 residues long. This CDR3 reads CASSLRGLSGTGELFF. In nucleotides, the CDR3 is TGTGCCAGCAGTTTAAGGGGCCTCTCGGGCACCGGGGAGCTGTTTTTT.

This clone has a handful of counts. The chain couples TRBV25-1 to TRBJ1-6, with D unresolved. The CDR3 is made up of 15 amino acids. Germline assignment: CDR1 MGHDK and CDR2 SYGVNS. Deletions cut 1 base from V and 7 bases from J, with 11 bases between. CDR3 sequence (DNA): TGTGCCAGCAGTGAATTTGTGTCAGTCAATTCACCCCTCCACTTT. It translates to CASSEFVSVNSPLHF.

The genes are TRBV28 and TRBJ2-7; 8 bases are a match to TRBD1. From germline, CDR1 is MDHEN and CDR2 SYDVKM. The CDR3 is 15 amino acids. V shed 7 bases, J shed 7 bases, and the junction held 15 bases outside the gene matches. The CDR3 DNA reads TGTGCCAGCACTCTCATCGGACAGGGCTACTCGGAGCAGTACTTC. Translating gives CASTLIGQGYSEQYF.

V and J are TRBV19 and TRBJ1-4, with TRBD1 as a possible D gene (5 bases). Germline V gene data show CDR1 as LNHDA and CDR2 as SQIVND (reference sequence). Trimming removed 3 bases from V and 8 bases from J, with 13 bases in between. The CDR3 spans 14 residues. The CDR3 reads CASSMAGSGEKLFF. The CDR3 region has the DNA TGTGCCAGTAGTATGGCAGGGTCCGGGGAAAAACTGTTTTTT.

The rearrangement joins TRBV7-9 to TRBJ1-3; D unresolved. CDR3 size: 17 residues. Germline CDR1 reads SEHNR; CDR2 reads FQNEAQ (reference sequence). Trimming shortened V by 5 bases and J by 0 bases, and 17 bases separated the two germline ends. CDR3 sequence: CASSTKALQSSGNTIYF. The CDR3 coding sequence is TGTGCCAGCAGCACCAAAGCCCTACAGAGCTCTGGAAACACCATATATTTT.

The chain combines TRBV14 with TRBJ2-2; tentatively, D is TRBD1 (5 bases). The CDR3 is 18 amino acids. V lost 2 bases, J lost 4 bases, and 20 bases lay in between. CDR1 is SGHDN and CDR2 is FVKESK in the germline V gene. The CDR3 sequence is CASSQPGTGPYPTGELFF. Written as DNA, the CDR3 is TGTGCCAGCAGCCAACCCGGAACAGGTCCATATCCCACCGGGGAGCTGTTTTTT.

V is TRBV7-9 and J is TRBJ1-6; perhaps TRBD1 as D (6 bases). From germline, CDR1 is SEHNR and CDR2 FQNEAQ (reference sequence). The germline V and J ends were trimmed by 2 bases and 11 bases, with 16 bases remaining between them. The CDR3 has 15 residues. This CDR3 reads CASSLHPRTGPPLHF. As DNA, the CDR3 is TGTGCCAGCAGCTTACACCCACGAACAGGGCCACCCCTCCACTTT.

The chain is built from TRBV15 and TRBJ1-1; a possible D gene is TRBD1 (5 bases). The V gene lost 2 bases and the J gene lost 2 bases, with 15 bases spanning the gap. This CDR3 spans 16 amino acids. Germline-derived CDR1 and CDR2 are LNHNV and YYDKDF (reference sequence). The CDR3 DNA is TGTGCCACCAGCAGAATCTCAGGGCAGGGAAACACTGAAGCTTTCTTT. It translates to CATSRISGQGNTEAFF.

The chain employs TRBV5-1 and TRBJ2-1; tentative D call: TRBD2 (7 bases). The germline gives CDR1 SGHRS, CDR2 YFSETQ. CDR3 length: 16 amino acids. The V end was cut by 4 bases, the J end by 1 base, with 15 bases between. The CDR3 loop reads CASSLGGPGSYNEQFF. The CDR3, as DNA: TGCGCCAGCAGCCTGGGGGGGCCTGGGTCCTACAATGAGCAGTTCTTC.

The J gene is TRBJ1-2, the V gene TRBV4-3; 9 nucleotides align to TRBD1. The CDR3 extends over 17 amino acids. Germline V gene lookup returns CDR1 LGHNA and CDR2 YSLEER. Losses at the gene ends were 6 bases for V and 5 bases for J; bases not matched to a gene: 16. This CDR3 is CASSRDRGTAAFYGYTF. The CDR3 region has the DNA TGCGCCAGCAGTCGAGACAGGGGGACGGCAGCTTTTTATGGCTACACCTTC.

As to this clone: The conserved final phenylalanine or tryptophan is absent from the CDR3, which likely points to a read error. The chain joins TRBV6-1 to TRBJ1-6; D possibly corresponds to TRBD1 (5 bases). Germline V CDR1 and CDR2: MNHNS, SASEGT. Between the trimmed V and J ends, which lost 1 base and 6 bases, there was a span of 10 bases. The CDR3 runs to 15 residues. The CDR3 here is CASSEVAGTNSPLHL. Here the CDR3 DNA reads TGTGCCAGCAGTGAAGTGGCAGGGACTAATTCACCCCTCCACCTT.

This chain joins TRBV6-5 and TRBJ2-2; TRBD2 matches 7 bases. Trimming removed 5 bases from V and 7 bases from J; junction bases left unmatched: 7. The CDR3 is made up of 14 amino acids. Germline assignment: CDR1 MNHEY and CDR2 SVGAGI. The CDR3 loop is CASSASGTVGELFF. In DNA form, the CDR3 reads TGTGCCAGCAGTGCTAGCGGTACCGTCGGGGAGCTGTTTTTT.

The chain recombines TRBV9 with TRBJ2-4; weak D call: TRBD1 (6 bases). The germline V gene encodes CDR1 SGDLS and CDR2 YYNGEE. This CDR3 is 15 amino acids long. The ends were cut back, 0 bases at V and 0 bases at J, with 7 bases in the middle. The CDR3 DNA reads TGTGCCAGCAGCGTAGGGGGGCTAGCCAAAAACATTCAGTACTTC. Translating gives CASSVGGLAKNIQYF.

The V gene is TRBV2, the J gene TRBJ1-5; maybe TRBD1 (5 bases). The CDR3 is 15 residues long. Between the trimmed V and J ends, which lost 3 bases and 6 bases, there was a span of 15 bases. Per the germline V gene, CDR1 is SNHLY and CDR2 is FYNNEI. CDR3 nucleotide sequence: TGTGCCAGCAGTGAGGGACCGGGAGGGAGTCAGCCCCAGCATTTT. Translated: CASSEGPGGSQPQHF.

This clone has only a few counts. The CDR3 here is CASSFRAPGADTQYF. CDR3 DNA: TGCGCCAGCAGCTTTCGTGCGCCAGGGGCAGATACGCAGTATTTT. This chain links TRBV5-1 with TRBJ2-3; D possibly corresponds to TRBD1 (6 bases). Germline assignment: CDR1 SGHRS and CDR2 YFSETQ. V lost 2 bases and J lost 4, with 14 bases in between. The CDR3 has 15 residues.

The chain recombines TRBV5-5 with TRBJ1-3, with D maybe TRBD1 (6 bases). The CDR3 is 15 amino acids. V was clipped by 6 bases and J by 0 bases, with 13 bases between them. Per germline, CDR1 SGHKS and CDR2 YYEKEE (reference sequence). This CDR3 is CASKAEQGSGNTIYF. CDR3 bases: TGTGCCAGCAAAGCTGAACAGGGCTCTGGAAACACCATATATTTT.

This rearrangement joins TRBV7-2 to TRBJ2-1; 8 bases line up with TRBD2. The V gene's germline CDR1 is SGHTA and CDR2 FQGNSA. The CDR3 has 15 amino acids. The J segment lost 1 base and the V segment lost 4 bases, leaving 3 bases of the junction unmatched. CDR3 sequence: CASSYGGGSYNEQFF. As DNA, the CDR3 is TGTGCCAGCAGCTACGGCGGGGGGTCCTACAATGAGCAGTTCTTC.

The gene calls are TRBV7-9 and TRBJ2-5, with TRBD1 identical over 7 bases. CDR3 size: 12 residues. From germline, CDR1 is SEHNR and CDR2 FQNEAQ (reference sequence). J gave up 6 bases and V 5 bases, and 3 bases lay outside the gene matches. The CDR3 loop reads CASSRQGQTQYF. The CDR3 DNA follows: TGTGCCAGCAGCAGACAGGGTCAGACCCAGTACTTC. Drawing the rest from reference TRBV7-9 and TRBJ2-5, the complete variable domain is DTGVSQNPRHKITKRGQNVTFRCDPISEHNRLYWYRQTLGQGPEFLTYFQNEAQLEKSRLLSDRFSAERPKGSFSTLEIQRTEQGDSAMYLCASSRQGQTQYFGPGTRLLVL.